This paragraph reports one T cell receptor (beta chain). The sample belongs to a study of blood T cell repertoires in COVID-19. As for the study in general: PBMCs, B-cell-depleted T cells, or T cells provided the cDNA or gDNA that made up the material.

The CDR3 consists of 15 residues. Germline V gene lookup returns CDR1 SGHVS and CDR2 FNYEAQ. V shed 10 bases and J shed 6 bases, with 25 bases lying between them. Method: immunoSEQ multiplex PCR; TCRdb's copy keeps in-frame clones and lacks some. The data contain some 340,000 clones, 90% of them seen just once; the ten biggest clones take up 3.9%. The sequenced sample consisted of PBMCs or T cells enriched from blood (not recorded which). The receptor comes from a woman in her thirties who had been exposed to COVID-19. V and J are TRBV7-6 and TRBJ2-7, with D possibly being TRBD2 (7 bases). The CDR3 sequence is CATTTEAGEGSEQYF. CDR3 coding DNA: TGTGCCACCACAACAGAGGCAGGGGAGGGCAGCGAGCAGTACTTC.